The next 28 T cell receptor beta chains were all read from a single sample in a study of OX40 agonist ivuxolimab in advanced cancers. The assay was immunoSEQ multiplex PCR, and TCRdb's table has in-frame clones only and misses some. The repertoire holds 45,000 to 60,000 clones, with 90% to 95% as singletons. Source: CD4+ or CD8+ T cells sorted from blood, taken in a trial of the OX40 agonist ivuxolimab. Source of these receptors: an adult with an advanced solid tumor such as melanoma, head and neck, liver or kidney cancer.

The chain is built from TRBV29-1 and TRBJ2-7; D gene ambiguous. Trimming removed 0 bases at V and 0 bases at J, with 6 bases between. Germline assignment: CDR1 SQVTM and CDR2 ANQGSEA. The CDR3 runs 13 residues. CDR3 residues: CSVEDTNSYEQYF. The CDR3 nucleotides read TGCAGCGTTGAAGACACCAACTCCTACGAGCAGTACTTC.

The gene calls are TRBV23-1 and TRBJ2-2; D is undetermined. TRBV23-1 is noted as an ORF with a role that remains uncertain. Between the trimmed V and J ends, which lost 6 bases and 1 base, there was a span of 12 bases. This CDR3 is built from 15 residues. The CDR3 region is CASSCSPGNTGELFF. CDR3 nucleotide sequence: TGCGCCAGCAGCTGTAGCCCAGGGAACACCGGGGAGCTGTTTTTT.

In this sample, this clone turned up once. The gene calls are TRBV5-8 and TRBJ2-7, with D unclear. Trimming took 1 base from V and 1 from J, leaving 6 bases between them. Germline V gene lookup returns CDR1 SGHTS and CDR2 YDEGEE. CDR3 size: 13 residues. For the CDR3, the DNA is TGTGCCAGCAGCTTGATTGGGTCCTACGAGCAGTACTTC. Translation: CASSLIGSYEQYF.

The chain joins TRBV6-5 to TRBJ1-4; D is uncertain. The CDR3 spans 14 residues. Germline V gene data show CDR1 as MNHEY and CDR2 as SVGAGI. V shed 8 bases and J shed 6 bases, with 16 bases lying between them. CDR3 coding DNA: TGTGCCAGCTCTCCACTTCCAGGAGATGAAAAACTGTTTTTT. As protein: CASSPLPGDEKLFF.

The V and J genes are TRBV28 and TRBJ2-1; no definite D call. Trimming pared 3 bases from V and 3 bases from J, leaving 18 bases between. This CDR3 contains 17 residues. CDR1 and CDR2 from the germline V gene are MDHEN and SYDVKM. The CDR3 bases are TGTGCCAGCAGTTTCAACCCACGCGACGGTGACTACAATGAGCAGTTCTTC. This translates into CASSFNPRDGDYNEQFF.

This chain links TRBV9 with TRBJ2-7; TRBD2 aligns across 9 bases. From germline, CDR1 is SGDLS and CDR2 YYNGEE. V shed 3 bases and J 3 bases; nucleotides not matched to a gene: 10. The CDR3 contains 16 residues. CDR3 protein: CASSDSGSSRSYEQYF. Here the CDR3 DNA reads TGTGCCAGCAGCGATAGCGGGAGTTCGAGAAGCTACGAGCAGTACTTC.

This sequence joins TRBV28 and TRBJ2-3, with 8 bases aligning to TRBD2. The germline gives CDR1 MDHEN, CDR2 SYDVKM. The CDR3 consists of 14 residues. V shed 9 bases and J 3 bases; nucleotides not matched to a gene: 8. In DNA form, the CDR3 reads TGTGCCAGTCGAATGCGGGGGGAGACAGATACGCAGTATTTT. As protein: CASRMRGETDTQYF.

The rearrangement joins TRBV11-2 to TRBJ1-2, with D possibly TRBD1 on 5 matching bases. There are 13 residues in the CDR3. V was shortened by 8 bases and J by 0 bases, with 10 bases between the two germline ends. The V gene's germline CDR1 is SGHAT and CDR2 FQNNGV. The DNA of the CDR3 is TGTGCCAGCTCACAGGTTTCTAACTATGGCTACACCTTC. Its translation is CASSQVSNYGYTF.

J is TRBJ2-1 and V is TRBV9, with D hard to call. V shed 1 base and J shed 8 bases, with 10 bases lying between them. Germline V CDR1 and CDR2: SGDLS, YYNGEE. The CDR3 runs to 13 residues. The CDR3 region has the DNA TGTGCCAGCAGCGTATCAGGAAAGTATGAGCAGTTCTTC. Translated: CASSVSGKYEQFF.

The CDR3 nucleotides are TGTGCCAGCAGCGTAGCTGACCGATTCACCGGGGAGCTGTTTTTT. Translated, it gives CASSVADRFTGELFF. The chain recombines TRBV9 with TRBJ2-2; the D is unclear. The CDR3 contains 15 residues. CDR1 and CDR2 (germline): SGDLS, YYNGEE. Trimming shortened V by 0 bases and J by 4 bases, and 10 bases separated the two germline ends.

The J gene is TRBJ2-7, the V gene TRBV27; D tentatively fits TRBD1 or TRBD2 (5 bases each). The V end was cut by 5 bases, the J end by 4 bases, with 15 bases between. The V gene's germline CDR1 is MNHEY and CDR2 SMNVEV (reference sequence). The CDR3 loop spans 14 amino acids. The CDR3 reads CASSPTTGGYEQYF. The CDR3 DNA reads TGTGCCAGCAGTCCTACGACTGGGGGTTACGAGCAGTACTTC.

The rearrangement links TRBV6-6 to TRBJ2-7, with 8 nucleotides matching TRBD2. The germline CDR1 and CDR2 sequences are MNHNY and SVGAGI (reference sequence). V shed 0 bases, J shed 3 bases, and the junction held 7 bases outside the gene matches. This CDR3 has 16 residues. The CDR3 nucleotides read TGTGCCAGCAGTTACTCTGAGCGGGAGATGGTCTACGAGCAGTACTTC. Amino acid sequence: CASSYSEREMVYEQYF.

This clone has just a few counts. V gene TRBV7-9 combines with J gene TRBJ2-1, with 16 nucleotides matching TRBD2. Germline V gene data show CDR1 as SEHNR and CDR2 as FQNEAQ (reference sequence). CDR3 length equals 17 residues. V shed 3 bases, J shed 6 bases, and the junction held 5 bases outside the gene matches. CDR3 amino acids: CASSLGLAGGPSNEQFF. CDR3 bases: TGTGCCAGCAGCTTGGGACTAGCGGGAGGGCCATCCAATGAGCAGTTCTTC.

This chain joins TRBV27 and TRBJ2-7, with D possibly being TRBD1 or TRBD2 (7 bases each). The V and J ends lost 5 bases and 6 bases respectively, with 20 bases between them. This CDR3 has 15 amino acids. From germline, CDR1 is MNHEY and CDR2 SMNVEV (reference sequence). The CDR3 bases are TGTGCCAGCAGTCTTCAGGGGGGGGCCTCTGGCGAGCAGTACTTC. This codes for CASSLQGGASGEQYF.

The rearrangement links TRBV7-9 to TRBJ1-2; D is undetermined. Trimming removed 1 base from V and 4 bases from J, with 13 bases in between. Germline lookup yields CDR1 SEHNR and CDR2 FQNEAQ (reference sequence). The CDR3 runs 15 residues. The DNA for the CDR3 is TGTGCCAGCAGCTTAGGTGTTACCGGGCTCTATGGCTACACCTTC. The encoded protein is CASSLGVTGLYGYTF. Using reference TRBV7-9 and TRBJ1-2 for the parts outside the CDR3, the full variable domain is DTGVSQNPRHKITKRGQNVTFRCDPISEHNRLYWYRQTLGQGPEFLTYFQNEAQLEKSRLLSDRFSAERPKGSFSTLEIQRTEQGDSAMYLCASSLGVTGLYGYTFGSGTRLTVV.

The rearrangement joins TRBV11-2 to TRBJ2-2, with 12 positions matching TRBD2. CDR3 length equals 16 residues. V trimming: 6 bases; J trimming: 1 base; junction bases outside the gene matches: 3. In germline, CDR1 is SGHAT, CDR2 FQNNGV. In DNA form, the CDR3 reads TGTGCCAGCAGTGGACTAGCGGGAAAGAACACCGGGGAGCTGTTTTTT. Its translation is CASSGLAGKNTGELFF.

V gene TRBV5-1 combines with J gene TRBJ1-3; D possibly corresponds to TRBD1 (5 bases). Germline CDR1 SGHRS, CDR2 YFSETQ. Trimming took 4 bases from V and 0 from J, leaving 14 bases between them. The CDR3 is 16 amino acids. The CDR3 reads CASSPVDTNSGNTIYF. In DNA, the CDR3 is TGCGCCAGCAGCCCTGTGGACACTAACTCTGGAAACACCATATATTTT.

The V call is TRBV27, the J call TRBJ1-2, with D possibly TRBD1 on 6 matching bases. Between the trimmed V and J ends, which lost 5 bases and 5 bases, there was a span of 24 bases. Germline V gene lookup returns CDR1 MNHEY and CDR2 SMNVEV (reference sequence). This CDR3 region has 17 residues. This chain's CDR3 is CASSTSRGHPRGYGYTF. As DNA, the CDR3 is TGTGCCAGCAGTACTTCCCGGGGCCACCCGAGGGGGTATGGCTACACCTTC.

The V gene is TRBV28, the J gene TRBJ2-7; D gene unclear. The V end lost 3 bases, the J end lost 5 bases, and 11 bases lay between the germline ends. Germline-derived CDR1 and CDR2 are MDHEN and SYDVKM. This CDR3 has 13 amino acids. CDR3 sequence reads: CASSLVGSHEQYF. The CDR3 nucleotides are TGTGCCAGCAGTTTGGTCGGGTCCCACGAGCAGTACTTC.

The chain couples TRBV5-4 to TRBJ2-3; TRBD2 aligns across 9 bases. J was trimmed by 4 bases and V by 2 bases; bases with no gene match: 8. CDR1 and CDR2 from the germline V gene are SGHNT and YYREEE (reference sequence). The CDR3 has 16 amino acids. The CDR3 protein is CASSFGAGGPSDTQYF. The CDR3 region has the DNA TGTGCCAGCAGCTTTGGGGCGGGAGGGCCATCAGATACGCAGTATTTT.

The chain has TRBV7-6 and TRBJ2-7; no firm D call. The germline CDR1 and CDR2 sequences are SGHVS and FNYEAQ. This CDR3 spans 13 amino acids. The V and J ends lost 3 bases and 5 bases respectively, with 11 bases between them. As DNA, the CDR3 is TGTGCCAGCAGCTTTTCTGGGGTCCACGAGCAGTACTTC. Its translation: CASSFSGVHEQYF.

V gene TRBV11-2 combines with J gene TRBJ2-3, with no clear D. Germline CDR1 and CDR2: SGHAT and FQNNGV. There are 11 residues in the CDR3. The ends were cut back, 3 bases at V and 4 bases at J, with 2 bases in the middle. This CDR3 reads CASSFPDTQYF. CDR3 DNA sequence: TGTGCCAGCAGCTTCCCAGATACGCAGTATTTT.

This clone came up a few times. V and J are TRBV6-1 and TRBJ2-1; D call uncertain. Germline-derived CDR1 and CDR2 are MNHNS and SASEGT. Trimming removed 3 bases from V and 7 bases from J, with 7 bases in between. This CDR3 contains 12 residues. The CDR3 sequence is CASSDLGNEQFF. The CDR3 DNA reads TGTGCCAGCAGTGATCTAGGTAATGAGCAGTTCTTC.

This chain joins TRBV9 and TRBJ2-3, with D unclear. The V gene's germline CDR1 is SGDLS and CDR2 YYNGEE. The germline V and J ends were trimmed by 0 bases and 2 bases, with 4 bases remaining between them. This CDR3 is 13 amino acids long. CDR3 sequence: CASSVVYTDTQYF. The CDR3 bases are TGTGCCAGCAGCGTAGTTTACACAGATACGCAGTATTTT.

By frequency in the sample, this clone is medium-sized. The rearrangement links TRBV27 to TRBJ2-7; D may be TRBD1 (6 bases). The CDR3 is made up of 12 amino acids. Per germline, CDR1 MNHEY and CDR2 SMNVEV (reference sequence). Trimming removed 5 bases from V and 6 bases from J, with 11 bases in between. DNA for the CDR3: TGTGCCAGCAGTATAAACAGGGTCGAGCAGTACTTC. This codes for CASSINRVEQYF.

V gene TRBV10-3 combines with J gene TRBJ1-2; D is ambiguous. Germline V gene data show CDR1 as ENHRY and CDR2 as SYGVKD. V shed 3 bases and J shed 3 bases, with 11 bases lying between them. The CDR3 is made up of 14 amino acids. The CDR3 DNA is TGTGCCATCAGTGATGGGGTTAATGACTATGGCTACACCTTC. Residues: CAISDGVNDYGYTF.

This clone was detected only once. The CDR3: CTSSLDGSSYNEQFF. DNA for the CDR3: TGTACCAGCAGCTTAGATGGTAGCTCCTACAATGAGCAGTTCTTC. The J gene is TRBJ2-1, the V gene TRBV7-2; D is uncertain. This CDR3 has 15 amino acids. CDR1 and CDR2 from the germline V gene are SGHTA and FQGNSA. The ends were cut back, 1 base at V and 0 bases at J, with 7 bases in the middle.

The chain is built from TRBV6-6 and TRBJ2-3; 8 bases are a match to TRBD2. CDR1 and CDR2 from the germline V gene are MNHNY and SVGAGI (reference sequence). The CDR3 is 15 residues long. J gave up 5 bases and V 10 bases, and 14 bases lay outside the gene matches. The CDR3 bases are TGTGCCACCTCAGCGTCGGCGGGAGGAGTAGATACGCAGTATTTT. This translates into CATSASAGGVDTQYF.